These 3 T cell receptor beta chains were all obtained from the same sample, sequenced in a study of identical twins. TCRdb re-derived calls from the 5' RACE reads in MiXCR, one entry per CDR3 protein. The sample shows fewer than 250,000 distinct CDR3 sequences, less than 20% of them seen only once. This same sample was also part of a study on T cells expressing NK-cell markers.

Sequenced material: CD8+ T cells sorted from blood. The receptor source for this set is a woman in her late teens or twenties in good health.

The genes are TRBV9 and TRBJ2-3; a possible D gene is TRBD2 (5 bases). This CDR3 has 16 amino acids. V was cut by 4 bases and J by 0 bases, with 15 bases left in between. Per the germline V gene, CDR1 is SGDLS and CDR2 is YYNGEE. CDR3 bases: TGTGCCAGCAGCCCCGACGGGATAGGTAGCACAGATACGCAGTATTTT. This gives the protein CASSPDGIGSTDTQYF.

The CDR3 is CSAPLGNTGELFF. CDR3 coding DNA: TGCAGTGCTCCCCTGGGGAACACCGGGGAGCTGTTTTTT. The chain carries TRBV20-1 and TRBJ2-2; D unresolved. The CDR3 runs 13 residues. CDR1 and CDR2 from the germline V gene are DFQATT and SNEGSKA (reference sequence). V was pared by 5 bases and J by 1 base, with 8 bases between.

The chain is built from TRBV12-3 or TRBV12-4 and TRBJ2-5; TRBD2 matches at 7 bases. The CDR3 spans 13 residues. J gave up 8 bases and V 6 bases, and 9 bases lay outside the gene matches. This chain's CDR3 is CASSRPGGDTQYF. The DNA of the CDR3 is TGTGCCAGCAGCCGTCCGGGGGGTGATACCCAGTACTTC.